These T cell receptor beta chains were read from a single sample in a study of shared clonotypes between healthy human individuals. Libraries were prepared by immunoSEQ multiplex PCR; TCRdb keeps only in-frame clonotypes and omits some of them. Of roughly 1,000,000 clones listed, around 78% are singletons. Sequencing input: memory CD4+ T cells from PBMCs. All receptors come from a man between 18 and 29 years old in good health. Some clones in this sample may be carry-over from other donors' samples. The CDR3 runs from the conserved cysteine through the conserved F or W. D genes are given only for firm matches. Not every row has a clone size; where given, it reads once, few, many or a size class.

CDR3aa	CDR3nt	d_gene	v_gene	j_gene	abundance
CASSYGAGITYEQYF	TGTGCCAGCAGTTACGGGGCAGGGATCACCTACGAGCAGTACTTC	NA	TRBV6-6	TRBJ2-7	NA
CASSTQGYEQFF	TGTGCCAGCAGTACCCAGGGCTATGAGCAGTTCTTC	NA	TRBV28	TRBJ2-1	NA
CASSSSTLFYTGELFF	TGTGCCAGCAGTTCCTCGACTCTATTCTACACCGGGGAGCTGTTTTTT	NA	TRBV6-5	TRBJ2-2	NA
CASTYRGGHQPQHF	TGTGCCAGCACCTACAGGGGAGGGCATCAGCCCCAGCATTTT	TRBD1	TRBV28	TRBJ1-5	NA
CASSQELPGTYTTNEKLFF	TGCGCCAGCAGCCAAGAGTTGCCCGGGACGTACACAACTAATGAAAAACTGTTTTTT	NA	TRBV4-3	TRBJ1-4	NA
CASSPDRDYGYTF	TGTGCCAGCAGCCCCGACAGGGACTATGGCTACACCTTC	TRBD1	TRBV7-9	TRBJ1-2	NA
CASSLVVSQGYTF	TGTGCCAGCAGCTTAGTCGTTTCTCAGGGCTACACCTTC	NA	TRBV7-8	TRBJ1-2	many
CASSSRDRAFIDTQYF	TGTGCCAGCAGCTCCCGGGACAGGGCCTTCATAGATACGCAGTATTTT	TRBD1	TRBV7-9	TRBJ2-3	once
CATRGAQQFF	TGTGCCACCCGTGGGGCCCAGCAGTTCTTC	NA	TRBV2	TRBJ2-1	NA
CASSPGIAGRYYEQYF	TGTGCCAGCAGCCCGGGGATAGCGGGACGTTACTACGAGCAGTACTTC	TRBD2	TRBV5-7	TRBJ2-7	NA
CASSSWTGAINQPQHF	TGTGCCAGCAGTTCATGGACAGGGGCCATCAATCAGCCCCAGCATTTT	TRBD1	TRBV28	TRBJ1-5	NA
CASTPRSLAAPRNEQFF	TGTGCCAGCACCCCCCGAAGTCTAGCGGCCCCACGGAATGAGCAGTTCTTC	TRBD2	TRBV28	TRBJ2-1	NA
CASTQNTGTYYEQYF	TGTGCCAGCACCCAAAACACCGGGACATACTACGAGCAGTACTTC	NA	TRBV6-1	TRBJ2-7	NA
CASSLFGTGSVNEQFF	TGTGCCAGCAGCTTATTTGGGACAGGGTCCGTCAATGAGCAGTTCTTC	TRBD1	TRBV11-1	TRBJ2-1	NA
CASSRAAGEAFF	TGTGCCAGCAGCCGTGCCGCAGGTGAAGCTTTCTTT	NA	TRBV7-2	TRBJ1-1	NA
CSVERYETGSSYEQYF	TGCAGCGTAGAGAGGTATGAGACAGGGAGCTCCTACGAGCAGTACTTC	TRBD1	TRBV29-1	TRBJ2-7	few
CASSLTGGWNEQYF	TGTGCCAGCAGTTTGACAGGGGGCTGGAACGAGCAGTACTTC	TRBD1	TRBV2	TRBJ2-7	NA
CASSEGAHVRETQYF	TGTGCCAGCAGTGAAGGGGCCCATGTAAGGGAGACCCAGTACTTC	NA	TRBV25-1	TRBJ2-5	many
CASSRTGPNEKLFF	TGTGCCAGCAGCCGGACAGGCCCTAATGAAAAACTGTTTTTT	TRBD1	TRBV4-2	TRBJ1-4	NA
CASSLITGVGNEQFF	TGTGCCAGCAGCTTAATAACGGGAGTAGGGAATGAGCAGTTCTTC	NA	TRBV5-4	TRBJ2-1	many
CASMAGTYNEQFF	TGTGCCAGCATGGCGGGAACCTACAATGAGCAGTTCTTC	NA	TRBV6-6	TRBJ2-1	NA
CASSARTSGTSDTGELFF	TGTGCCAGCAGCGCACGGACTAGCGGGACGAGCGACACCGGGGAGCTGTTTTTT	TRBD2	TRBV7-6	TRBJ2-2	NA
CASSAPGRVNTEAFF	TGTGCCAGCAGCGCTCCGGGACGGGTAAACACTGAAGCTTTCTTT	NA	TRBV28	TRBJ1-1	NA
CASSTTGTADTQYF	TGTGCCAGTAGTACGACAGGGACGGCAGATACGCAGTATTTT	TRBD1	TRBV19	TRBJ2-3	NA
CASSWVSGRSSYEQYF	TGTGCCAGCAGCTGGGTAAGCGGGCGGAGCTCCTACGAGCAGTACTTC	NA	TRBV16	TRBJ2-7	NA
CASSHGGTNTGELFF	TGTGCCAGCAGCCACGGCGGGACGAACACCGGGGAGCTGTTTTTT	NA	TRBV4-2	TRBJ2-2	NA
CASSGQSDTEAFF	TGTGCCTCAAGTGGGCAGTCCGACACTGAAGCTTTCTTT	NA	TRBV2	TRBJ1-1	NA
CAISPPGGGGNYGYTF	TGTGCCATCAGCCCCCCCGGCGGGGGTGGAAACTATGGCTACACCTTC	NA	TRBV10-3	TRBJ1-2	NA
CASSLGLAGGTYEQYF	TGTGCCAGCAGCTTGGGACTAGCGGGGGGGACCTACGAGCAGTACTTC	TRBD2	TRBV5-4	TRBJ2-7	few
CASTRKQDSYEQYF	TGTGCCAGTACACGTAAACAGGACTCCTACGAGCAGTACTTC	NA	TRBV28	TRBJ2-7	NA
CASSGGQGAYGYTF	TGTGCCAGCAGTGGAGGACAGGGGGCCTATGGCTACACCTTC	TRBD1	TRBV6-1	TRBJ1-2	few
CASSEAGADTQYF	TGCGCCAGCAGTGAGGCGGGAGCAGATACGCAGTATTTT	TRBD2	TRBV10-1	TRBJ2-3	NA
CASSLQGPQETQYF	TGCGCCAGCAGCTTGCAGGGGCCACAAGAGACCCAGTACTTC	NA	TRBV5-1	TRBJ2-5	once
CASSEGSTRYNEQFF	TGTGCCAGCAGTGAAGGGTCTACCCGCTACAATGAGCAGTTCTTC	NA	TRBV6-1	TRBJ2-1	NA
CSSRTTSGTGYTF	TGCAGCTCCCGAACCACTTCCGGGACCGGCTACACCTTC	NA	TRBV29-1	TRBJ1-2	once
CASRQVDSNEQYF	TGTGCCAGCCGACAGGTGGATTCGAACGAGCAGTACTTC	NA	TRBV28	TRBJ2-7	NA
CASSLGRPGEQFF	TGTGCCAGCAGCTTGGGACGTCCGGGTGAGCAGTTCTTC	NA	TRBV5-8	TRBJ2-1	NA
CASQGLAGVGVIQYF	TGCGCCAGTCAAGGACTAGCGGGAGTCGGGGTCATTCAGTACTTC	TRBD2	TRBV4-1	TRBJ2-4	NA
CASSRGAAANEKLFF	TGTGCCAGCTCTCGGGGGGCAGCCGCTAATGAAAAACTGTTTTTT	NA	TRBV18	TRBJ1-4	NA
CASRLAENTGELFF	TGCGCCAGCAGATTAGCGGAGAACACCGGGGAGCTGTTTTTT	NA	TRBV5-1	TRBJ2-2	NA
CATSRGRTGVDEQYF	TGTGCCACCAGCAGAGGCCGGACAGGGGTCGACGAGCAGTACTTC	TRBD1	TRBV15	TRBJ2-7	NA
CASSPGTSGTTGQYF	TGTGCCAGCAGTCCCGGGACTAGCGGGACCACGGGGCAGTACTTC	TRBD2	TRBV28	TRBJ2-7	NA
CASSPPIQGQRTYNEQFF	TGTGCCAGCTCACCACCGATACAGGGCCAGAGGACCTACAATGAGCAGTTCTTC	NA	TRBV18	TRBJ2-1	NA
CASSVEPSTDTQYF	TGTGCCAGCAGCGTAGAGCCTAGCACAGATACGCAGTATTTT	NA	TRBV9	TRBJ2-3	NA
CASSTYPGQGNQPQHF	TGTGCCAGTAGTACATACCCGGGACAGGGAAATCAGCCCCAGCATTTT	TRBD1	TRBV19	TRBJ1-5	few
CASSDQSGLSTTIYEQYF	TGTGCCAGCAGTGACCAATCGGGACTCAGCACTACGATCTACGAGCAGTACTTC	NA	TRBV6-1	TRBJ2-7	once
CASGQYRLAGVGEQYF	TGTGCTAGTGGTCAGTACCGACTAGCGGGAGTGGGAGAGCAGTACTTC	TRBD2	TRBV12-5	TRBJ2-7	NA
CASSFTLEVNEQFF	TGTGCCAGCAGCTTCACCCTAGAGGTCAATGAGCAGTTCTTC	NA	TRBV7-6	TRBJ2-1	NA
CASSWSGQGSGIAQYF	TGCGCCAGCAGCTGGAGTGGACAGGGCTCGGGTATAGCGCAGTATTTT	TRBD1	TRBV5-1	TRBJ2-3	NA
CASSSRDRPQRQYF	TGTGCCAGCAGCTCTCGGGACCGACCTCAACGGCAGTACTTC	NA	TRBV27	TRBJ2-7	few
CASSYSKGQPSEQYF	TGTGCCAGCAGTTACTCGAAGGGACAGCCCAGCGAGCAGTACTTC	TRBD1	TRBV6-5	TRBJ2-7	NA
CASSLGYHADTQYF	TGTGCCAGCAGCTTAGGCTATCACGCGGATACGCAGTATTTT	NA	TRBV7-2	TRBJ2-3	NA
CASSLSRYTDTQYF	TGTGCCAGCAGCTTATCTCGGTACACAGATACGCAGTATTTT	NA	TRBV7-8	TRBJ2-3	once
CASSLGVGQPQHF	TGCGCCAGCAGCTTGGGGGTCGGTCAGCCCCAGCATTTT	NA	TRBV5-1	TRBJ1-5	NA